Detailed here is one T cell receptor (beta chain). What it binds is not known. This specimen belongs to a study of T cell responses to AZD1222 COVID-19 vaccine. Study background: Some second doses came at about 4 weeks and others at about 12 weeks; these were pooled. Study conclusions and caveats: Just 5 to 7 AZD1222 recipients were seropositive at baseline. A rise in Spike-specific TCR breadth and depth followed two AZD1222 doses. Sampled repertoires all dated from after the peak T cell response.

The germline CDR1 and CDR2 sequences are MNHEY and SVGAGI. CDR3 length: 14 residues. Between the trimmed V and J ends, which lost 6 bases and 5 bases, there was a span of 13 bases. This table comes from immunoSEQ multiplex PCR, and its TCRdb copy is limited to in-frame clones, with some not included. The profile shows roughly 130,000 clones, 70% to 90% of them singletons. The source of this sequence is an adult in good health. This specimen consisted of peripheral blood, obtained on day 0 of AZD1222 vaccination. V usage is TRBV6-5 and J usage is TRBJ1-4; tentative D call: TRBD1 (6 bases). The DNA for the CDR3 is TGTGCCAGCAGGCCACAGGGATTAAATGAAAAACTGTTTTTT. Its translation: CASRPQGLNEKLFF.